The rows below give T cell receptor beta chains drawn from one sample of a study of blood T cells in healthy people across ages. TCRdb ran MiXCR on the 5' RACE reads and lists one entry per CDR3 protein. The sample includes about 640,000 distinct CDR3 sequences, 58% of them seen just once. The sequenced sample was blood. These receptors all stem from a man aged 55-75 years in good health. Each CDR3 is given with its conserved first and last residue. The order of the fields is D gene, V gene, clone size, J gene, CDR3 protein, CDR3 DNA. D genes are given only for firm matches. Clone size is shown for a subset of rows, as once, few, many or a class of expanded clone.

d_gene: TRBD1; v_gene: TRBV5-1; abundance: .; j_gene: TRBJ1-1; CDR3aa: CASSGGQGTTEAFF; CDR3nt: TGCGCCAGCAGCGGAGGACAGGGAACAACTGAAGCTTTCTTT
d_gene: .; v_gene: TRBV27; abundance: .; j_gene: TRBJ2-1; CDR3aa: CASTALGDLYNEQFF; CDR3nt: TGTGCCAGCACCGCGTTAGGAGACCTATACAATGAGCAGTTCTTC
d_gene: TRBD2; v_gene: TRBV4-1; abundance: few; j_gene: TRBJ2-1; CDR3aa: CASSRSGLVGLYNEQFF; CDR3nt: TGCGCCAGCAGCCGATCCGGACTAGTTGGCCTCTACAATGAGCAGTTCTTC
d_gene: .; v_gene: TRBV13; abundance: .; j_gene: TRBJ2-1; CDR3aa: CASSALALGGTSYNEQFF; CDR3nt: TGTGCCAGCAGCGCGCTAGCCCTCGGTGGGACCTCCTACAATGAGCAGTTCTTC
d_gene: TRBD1; v_gene: TRBV20-1; abundance: .; j_gene: TRBJ1-6; CDR3aa: CSARDRGQGSSYNSPLHF; CDR3nt: TGCAGTGCTAGAGATAGGGGACAGGGGAGCTCCTATAATTCACCCCTCCACTTT
d_gene: .; v_gene: TRBV10-3; abundance: .; j_gene: TRBJ2-1; CDR3aa: CAISESVGGAPYNEQFF; CDR3nt: TGTGCCATCAGTGAGTCTGTGGGCGGGGCCCCCTACAATGAGCAGTTCTTC
d_gene: TRBD1; v_gene: TRBV28; abundance: .; j_gene: TRBJ2-7; CDR3aa: CASSTPGGYEQYF; CDR3nt: TGTGCCAGCAGTACCCCAGGGGGCTACGAGCAGTACTTC
d_gene: TRBD2; v_gene: TRBV7-2; abundance: .; j_gene: TRBJ2-5; CDR3aa: CASSRGLAWGQETQYF; CDR3nt: TGTGCCAGCAGCCGCGGACTAGCTTGGGGGCAAGAGACCCAGTACTTC
d_gene: TRBD2; v_gene: TRBV6-1; abundance: few; j_gene: TRBJ2-5; CDR3aa: CASSQEGGSETQYF; CDR3nt: TGTGCCAGCAGTCAAGAGGGAGGGTCAGAGACCCAGTACTTC
d_gene: .; v_gene: TRBV2; abundance: .; j_gene: TRBJ2-5; CDR3aa: CASSALTGTLETQYF; CDR3nt: TGTGCCAGCAGTGCGCTTACAGGGACGTTAGAGACCCAGTACTTC
d_gene: TRBD1; v_gene: TRBV9; abundance: .; j_gene: TRBJ1-2; CDR3aa: CASSTEGQGVYGYTF; CDR3nt: TGTGCCAGCAGCACTGAAGGACAGGGGGTCTATGGCTACACCTTC
d_gene: TRBD2; v_gene: TRBV3-1; abundance: .; j_gene: TRBJ2-7; CDR3aa: CASSQGRLAGVNEQYF; CDR3nt: TGTGCCAGCAGCCAAGGAAGGCTAGCGGGGGTCAATGAGCAGTACTTC
d_gene: .; v_gene: TRBV10-3; abundance: .; j_gene: TRBJ1-6; CDR3aa: CAIRDSRNSPLHF; CDR3nt: TGTGCCATCAGGGACAGCAGGAATTCACCCCTCCACTTT
d_gene: .; v_gene: TRBV7-8; abundance: once; j_gene: TRBJ2-1; CDR3aa: CASSLGGGHGQFF; CDR3nt: TGTGCCAGCAGCTTAGGAGGGGGACACGGGCAGTTCTTC
d_gene: .; v_gene: TRBV10-1; abundance: .; j_gene: TRBJ1-5; CDR3aa: CASSESNTGQPQHF; CDR3nt: TGCGCCAGCAGTGAGTCGAATACGGGGCAGCCCCAGCATTTT
d_gene: TRBD2; v_gene: TRBV7-2; abundance: .; j_gene: TRBJ2-1; CDR3aa: CAGSLAASRTSGGFYNEQFF; CDR3nt: TGTGCCGGCAGCTTAGCGGCCTCCCGGACTAGCGGGGGGTTTTACAATGAGCAGTTCTTC
d_gene: TRBD1; v_gene: TRBV2; abundance: few; j_gene: TRBJ2-1; CDR3aa: CASSATGGSYNEQFF; CDR3nt: TGTGCCAGCAGCGCCACAGGGGGCTCCTACAATGAGCAGTTCTTC
d_gene: .; v_gene: TRBV9; abundance: .; j_gene: TRBJ2-2; CDR3aa: CASKTAANTGELFF; CDR3nt: TGTGCCAGCAAGACTGCCGCAAACACCGGGGAGCTGTTTTTT
d_gene: TRBD1; v_gene: TRBV10-3; abundance: .; j_gene: TRBJ2-2; CDR3aa: CAISATYRGHGELFF; CDR3nt: TGTGCCATCAGCGCCACGTACAGGGGCCACGGGGAGCTGTTTTTT
d_gene: .; v_gene: TRBV27; abundance: .; j_gene: TRBJ2-7; CDR3aa: CASSRLRAYEQYF; CDR3nt: TGTGCCAGCAGTCGCCTCAGGGCCTACGAGCAGTACTTC
d_gene: .; v_gene: TRBV19; abundance: .; j_gene: TRBJ2-7; CDR3aa: CASSIGSRGYYEQYF; CDR3nt: TGTGCCAGTAGTATAGGTAGCAGGGGATACTACGAGCAGTACTTC
d_gene: .; v_gene: TRBV3-1; abundance: once; j_gene: TRBJ1-5; CDR3aa: CASSQRRRGRGNQPQHF; CDR3nt: TGTGCCAGCAGCCAAAGGCGACGGGGGCGAGGCAATCAGCCCCAGCATTTT
d_gene: .; v_gene: TRBV9; abundance: few; j_gene: TRBJ2-5; CDR3aa: CASSSTTVGGETQYF; CDR3nt: TGTGCCAGCAGCTCCACTACGGTGGGGGGAGAGACCCAGTACTTC
d_gene: TRBD1; v_gene: TRBV15; abundance: .; j_gene: TRBJ2-5; CDR3aa: CATSRADRQETQYF; CDR3nt: TGTGCCACCAGCAGAGCGGACAGGCAAGAGACCCAGTACTTC
d_gene: TRBD1; v_gene: TRBV29-1; abundance: few; j_gene: TRBJ2-7; CDR3aa: CSVPGQGREEQYF; CDR3nt: TGCAGCGTTCCCGGACAGGGAAGAGAGGAGCAGTACTTC
d_gene: .; v_gene: TRBV3-1; abundance: .; j_gene: TRBJ2-4; CDR3aa: CASSQEPRDIQYF; CDR3nt: TGTGCCAGCAGCCAAGAGCCTCGGGACATTCAGTACTTC
d_gene: .; v_gene: TRBV18; abundance: .; j_gene: TRBJ1-4; CDR3aa: CASSPGAGRERLFF; CDR3nt: TGTGCCAGCTCACCAGGGGCCGGTCGTGAAAGACTGTTTTTT
d_gene: .; v_gene: TRBV10-3; abundance: .; j_gene: TRBJ2-7; CDR3aa: CAASGGSYYEQYF; CDR3nt: TGTGCCGCCTCCGGGGGTAGCTACTACGAGCAGTACTTC
d_gene: .; v_gene: TRBV5-1; abundance: .; j_gene: TRBJ2-3; CDR3aa: CASTYRESSTDTQYF; CDR3nt: TGCGCCAGCACCTACAGAGAATCTAGCACAGATACGCAGTATTTT
d_gene: TRBD2; v_gene: TRBV7-2; abundance: .; j_gene: TRBJ2-7; CDR3aa: CASGLELAGPYEQYF; CDR3nt: TGTGCCAGCGGCTTAGAACTAGCGGGGCCCTACGAGCAGTACTTC
d_gene: .; v_gene: TRBV15; abundance: .; j_gene: TRBJ1-2; CDR3aa: CATSRERGYGYTF; CDR3nt: TGTGCCACCAGCCGGGAAAGAGGCTATGGCTACACCTTC
d_gene: TRBD2; v_gene: TRBV29-1; abundance: .; j_gene: TRBJ2-5; CDR3aa: CSVGTTVRGETQYF; CDR3nt: TGCAGCGTTGGGACGACGGTGCGGGGGGAGACCCAGTACTTC
d_gene: TRBD1; v_gene: TRBV5-1; abundance: once; j_gene: TRBJ1-2; CDR3aa: CASSLEFNRGHYGYTF; CDR3nt: TGCGCCAGCAGCCTGGAATTCAACAGGGGACACTATGGCTACACCTTC
d_gene: TRBD2; v_gene: TRBV7-2; abundance: few; j_gene: TRBJ2-4; CDR3aa: CASSPLAGENIQYF; CDR3nt: TGTGCCAGCAGCCCTCTAGCGGGGGAAAACATTCAGTACTTC
d_gene: .; v_gene: TRBV4-1; abundance: .; j_gene: TRBJ2-2; CDR3aa: CASSQDRAGNTGELFF; CDR3nt: TGCGCCAGCAGCCAAGATCGGGCAGGGAACACCGGGGAGCTGTTTTTT
d_gene: .; v_gene: TRBV7-2; abundance: once; j_gene: TRBJ1-1; CDR3aa: CASSSSFNTEAFF; CDR3nt: TGTGCCAGCAGCTCAAGTTTTAACACTGAAGCTTTCTTT
d_gene: .; v_gene: TRBV20-1; abundance: .; j_gene: TRBJ2-3; CDR3aa: CSATPGLMDQQGSPRVYTQYF; CDR3nt: TGCAGTGCAACTCCGGGACTCATGGACCAACAAGGCAGCCCCAGGGTGTATACGCAGTATTTT
d_gene: .; v_gene: TRBV3-1; abundance: few; j_gene: TRBJ2-5; CDR3aa: CASSQSRETQYF; CDR3nt: TGTGCCAGCAGCCAGAGCCGGGAGACCCAGTACTTC
d_gene: TRBD1; v_gene: TRBV5-1; abundance: .; j_gene: TRBJ1-2; CDR3aa: CASSLDVGQGLDYGYTF; CDR3nt: TGCGCCAGCAGCTTGGACGTTGGACAGGGGTTGGACTATGGCTACACCTTC
d_gene: .; v_gene: TRBV12-3/TRBV12-4; abundance: .; j_gene: TRBJ2-3; CDR3aa: CASTIGQERTDTQYF; CDR3nt: TGTGCCAGTACGATCGGGCAGGAGAGAACAGATACGCAGTATTTT
d_gene: .; v_gene: TRBV25-1; abundance: few; j_gene: TRBJ2-5; CDR3aa: CASSSQGRQTQYF; CDR3nt: TGTGCCAGCAGTAGTCAGGGAAGACAGACCCAGTACTTC
d_gene: .; v_gene: TRBV10-3; abundance: few; j_gene: TRBJ2-7; CDR3aa: CAISEGYTAYEQYF; CDR3nt: TGTGCCATCAGTGAGGGGTATACTGCCTACGAGCAGTACTTC
d_gene: .; v_gene: TRBV5-1; abundance: few; j_gene: TRBJ2-5; CDR3aa: CASSEPSGEETQYF; CDR3nt: TGCGCCAGCAGCGAGCCCTCTGGGGAAGAGACCCAGTACTTC
d_gene: .; v_gene: TRBV6-2/TRBV6-3; abundance: .; j_gene: TRBJ2-6; CDR3aa: CASSKQLAGAPSGANVLTF; CDR3nt: TGTGCCAGCAGCAAACAACTAGCAGGGGCCCCCTCTGGGGCCAACGTCCTGACTTTC
d_gene: .; v_gene: TRBV12-3/TRBV12-4; abundance: .; j_gene: TRBJ1-1; CDR3aa: CASSIRGGLTEAFF; CDR3nt: TGTGCCAGCAGCATCCGGGGGGGGCTCACTGAAGCTTTCTTT
d_gene: .; v_gene: TRBV12-3/TRBV12-4; abundance: .; j_gene: TRBJ2-2; CDR3aa: CASSLTPGRVNTGELFF; CDR3nt: TGTGCCAGCAGTTTAACGCCTGGCAGGGTGAACACCGGGGAGCTGTTTTTT
d_gene: TRBD2; v_gene: TRBV6-2/TRBV6-3; abundance: .; j_gene: TRBJ2-3; CDR3aa: CASSYDFGTSGNTDTQYF; CDR3nt: TGTGCCAGCAGTTACGATTTCGGGACTAGCGGGAACACAGATACGCAGTATTTT
d_gene: TRBD1; v_gene: TRBV2; abundance: .; j_gene: TRBJ1-5; CDR3aa: CASMGQQHQPQHF; CDR3nt: TGTGCCAGCATGGGACAGCAGCATCAGCCCCAGCATTTT
d_gene: .; v_gene: TRBV6-1; abundance: .; j_gene: TRBJ1-2; CDR3aa: CASSDRGAAGYTF; CDR3nt: TGTGCCAGCAGTGATCGGGGGGCGGCTGGCTACACCTTC
d_gene: .; v_gene: TRBV13; abundance: .; j_gene: TRBJ1-6; CDR3aa: CASSPRDGNPPLHF; CDR3nt: TGTGCCAGCAGCCCCCGGGACGGCAACCCACCCCTCCACTTT
d_gene: TRBD2; v_gene: TRBV2; abundance: .; j_gene: TRBJ2-1; CDR3aa: CASSPRLANEQFF; CDR3nt: TGTGCCAGCAGTCCCCGACTAGCGAATGAGCAGTTCTTC
d_gene: TRBD2; v_gene: TRBV20-1; abundance: few; j_gene: TRBJ2-3; CDR3aa: CSARAPIAGGADTQYF; CDR3nt: TGCAGTGCTAGAGCCCCCATAGCGGGGGGCGCAGATACGCAGTATTTT
d_gene: .; v_gene: TRBV3-1; abundance: .; j_gene: TRBJ2-1; CDR3aa: CASSRYSSGKNEQFF; CDR3nt: TGTGCCAGCAGCCGATATAGTTCGGGGAAAAATGAGCAGTTCTTC
d_gene: .; v_gene: TRBV20-1; abundance: .; j_gene: TRBJ2-1; CDR3aa: CSARGTAYNEQFF; CDR3nt: TGCAGTGCTAGAGGGACAGCCTACAATGAGCAGTTCTTC
d_gene: .; v_gene: TRBV3-1; abundance: once; j_gene: TRBJ2-1; CDR3aa: CASSQEGTFSYNEQFF; CDR3nt: TGTGCCAGCAGCCAAGAAGGTACCTTCTCCTACAATGAGCAGTTCTTC